The present T cell receptor (beta chain) was sequenced within a study of follicular helper T cells after annual influenza vaccination. CDR3 length: 11 residues. Sample time point: 2015-2016 season, pre-vaccination. Sorted blood CD4 subsets were sequenced before and after adults received seasonal inactivated influenza vaccine. Libraries were prepared by immunoSEQ multiplex PCR; TCRdb keeps only in-frame clonotypes and omits some of them. This sample yields about 5,600 clones, of which 82% are seen a single time; 0.71% belongs to the top ten. The TCR comes from an adult who received the influenza vaccine. The V gene is TRBV21-1, the J gene TRBJ2-7; the table gives TRBD2 as D, unverified against the DNA. TRBV21-1 is assigned pseudogene status. The starting material was CXCR5- memory CD4+ T cells sorted from blood, obtained on the day of influenza vaccination. The CDR3 spells CASRSADEQYF. CDR3 in DNA: TGTGCCAGCAGATCGGCGGACGAGCAGTACTTC.